This T cell receptor beta chain was recorded in a study of T cell responses to AZD1222 COVID-19 vaccine. The data were produced by immunoSEQ multiplex PCR, yet TCRdb's version contains in-frame clones alone and is incomplete. Among roughly 100,000 clones, around 80% were seen once, and the ten largest hold about 5%. Germline CDR1 and CDR2: MGHRA and YSYEKL. Between the trimmed V and J ends, which lost 2 bases and 7 bases, there was a span of 20 bases. This CDR3 contains 16 residues. The rearrangement joins TRBV4-1 to TRBJ1-2; D unclear. The material sequenced was peripheral blood, taken on day 0 of AZD1222 vaccination. The clonotype comes from an adult in good health. CDR3 sequence reads: CASSQRRVWEIAGYTF. The CDR3 DNA sequence: TGCGCCAGCAGCCAAAGGCGGGTCTGGGAGATCGCTGGCTACACCTTC.